A selection of T cell receptor beta chains follows, all from one sample in a study of T-cell memory formation after mild COVID-19. TCRdb re-called the 5' RACE reads with MiXCR, one entry per CDR3 protein. The profile covers approximately 430,000 distinct CDR3 sequences, with 20% to 25% appearing a single time and about an eighth taken by the ten largest. The sample was PBMCs or a T cell subset sorted from them (not recorded which). These receptors were collected from an adult woman who had mild COVID-19 (a few samples of this study predate the infection). Cell type and time point are not known. Each CDR3 is given with its conserved first and last residue. Fields, in order: CDR3 DNA, CDR3 protein, D gene, V gene, J gene, clone size. A D gene is named only where the DNA matches it firmly. The size entry is marked missing in some rows and otherwise reads once, few, many or a size class.

CDR3nt: TGTGCCAGCAGCCCCCCCCCCAGCGTTGATACGCAGTATTTT
CDR3aa: CASSPPPSVDTQYF
d_gene: .
v_gene: TRBV7-9
j_gene: TRBJ2-3
abundance: few

CDR3nt: TGCGCCAGCAGCTTGCGCGTAGCGGGGGCCTACAATGAGCAGTTCTTC
CDR3aa: CASSLRVAGAYNEQFF
d_gene: TRBD2
v_gene: TRBV5-1
j_gene: TRBJ2-1
abundance: .

CDR3nt: TGTGCCACCAGTGATGGAGGAGGAGGGGCCTACGAGCAGTACTTC
CDR3aa: CATSDGGGGAYEQYF
d_gene: .
v_gene: TRBV24-1
j_gene: TRBJ2-7
abundance: .

CDR3nt: TGTGCCAGCGCGGGACAGGGTGGGAATGAGCAGTTCTTC
CDR3aa: CASAGQGGNEQFF
d_gene: TRBD1
v_gene: TRBV18
j_gene: TRBJ2-1
abundance: .

CDR3nt: TGTGCCAGCAGTTACGCCACAGGGTCCTACGAGCAGTACTTC
CDR3aa: CASSYATGSYEQYF
d_gene: .
v_gene: TRBV6-2/TRBV6-3
j_gene: TRBJ2-7
abundance: .

CDR3nt: TGCAGTGCTAGAACCCGGGACAGGGTCGACTATGGCTACACCTTC
CDR3aa: CSARTRDRVDYGYTF
d_gene: TRBD1
v_gene: TRBV20-1
j_gene: TRBJ1-2
abundance: .

CDR3nt: TGTGCCAGCAGTTACTCTTCCGGGGGCGTGGGCACTGAAGCTTTCTTT
CDR3aa: CASSYSSGGVGTEAFF
d_gene: .
v_gene: TRBV6-6
j_gene: TRBJ1-1
abundance: .

CDR3nt: TGTGCCAGCAGCTCACTAGCGGGGCCTGTGAATGAGCAGTTCTTC
CDR3aa: CASSSLAGPVNEQFF
d_gene: TRBD2
v_gene: TRBV7-2
j_gene: TRBJ2-1
abundance: few

CDR3nt: TGTGCCAGCAGCGCGCGTACTAGCGGGAGACCTTCCTCCTACAATGAGCAGTTCTTC
CDR3aa: CASSARTSGRPSSYNEQFF
d_gene: TRBD2
v_gene: TRBV13
j_gene: TRBJ2-1
abundance: .

CDR3nt: TGTGCCACCAGCAGGGGGGGGAACACTGAAGCTTTCTTT
CDR3aa: CATSRGGNTEAFF
d_gene: .
v_gene: TRBV15
j_gene: TRBJ1-1
abundance: .

CDR3nt: TGTGCCAGCAGTGGAGGGCGGGCCCAAGAGACCCAGTACTTC
CDR3aa: CASSGGRAQETQYF
d_gene: .
v_gene: TRBV6-1
j_gene: TRBJ2-5
abundance: few

CDR3nt: TGCGCCAGCAGCGGGGACGGGAACTATGGCTACACCTTC
CDR3aa: CASSGDGNYGYTF
d_gene: .
v_gene: TRBV5-1
j_gene: TRBJ1-2
abundance: .

CDR3nt: TGTGCCAGCAGCTTAGCGGGCAGGGGTATCACTGAAGCTTTCTTT
CDR3aa: CASSLAGRGITEAFF
d_gene: .
v_gene: TRBV7-9
j_gene: TRBJ1-1
abundance: many

CDR3nt: TGTGCCAGCAGCTCCTTAGCGGGAGCAAAGAATGAGCAGTTCTTC
CDR3aa: CASSSLAGAKNEQFF
d_gene: TRBD2
v_gene: TRBV7-3
j_gene: TRBJ2-1
abundance: .

CDR3nt: TGTGCCAGCACCCGATTGGGGGGCTCCTACAATGAGCAGTTCTTC
CDR3aa: CASTRLGGSYNEQFF
d_gene: .
v_gene: TRBV9
j_gene: TRBJ2-1
abundance: .

CDR3nt: TGTGCCACCAGTAGGACAGAAGAGACCCAGTACTTC
CDR3aa: CATSRTEETQYF
d_gene: .
v_gene: TRBV24-1
j_gene: TRBJ2-5
abundance: .

CDR3nt: TGCGCCAGCATGTCCGCTTCAGGTTCTAATTCACCCCTCCACTTT
CDR3aa: CASMSASGSNSPLHF
d_gene: .
v_gene: TRBV5-1
j_gene: TRBJ1-6
abundance: few

CDR3nt: TGTGCCAGCAGTTGGACCACCGCCTACGAGCAGTACTTC
CDR3aa: CASSWTTAYEQYF
d_gene: .
v_gene: TRBV12-3/TRBV12-4
j_gene: TRBJ2-7
abundance: few

CDR3nt: TGTGCCAGCAGTTTCGAAACCGGGACGGCGATCTCCTACGAGCAGTACTTC
CDR3aa: CASSFETGTAISYEQYF
d_gene: .
v_gene: TRBV6-2/TRBV6-3
j_gene: TRBJ2-7
abundance: .

CDR3nt: TGCGCCAGCAGTGAGTCGGTCAGCACAGATACGCAGTATTTT
CDR3aa: CASSESVSTDTQYF
d_gene: .
v_gene: TRBV10-2
j_gene: TRBJ2-3
abundance: few

CDR3nt: TGTGCCAGCAGAAGTAGTGGATCCTACGAGCAGTACTTC
CDR3aa: CASRSSGSYEQYF
d_gene: .
v_gene: TRBV25-1
j_gene: TRBJ2-7
abundance: .

CDR3nt: TGTGCCAGCAGCATCATGGCGGCTAGCGCAGATACGCAGTATTTT
CDR3aa: CASSIMAASADTQYF
d_gene: .
v_gene: TRBV7-3
j_gene: TRBJ2-3
abundance: few

CDR3nt: TGTGCCAGCAGCCCTCGGGTTGCCGTCACAGATACGCAGTATTTT
CDR3aa: CASSPRVAVTDTQYF
d_gene: .
v_gene: TRBV7-3
j_gene: TRBJ2-3
abundance: .

CDR3nt: TGTGCCAGCAGGCCAATAGGAGGGAGCCCAGATACGCAGTATTTT
CDR3aa: CASRPIGGSPDTQYF
d_gene: .
v_gene: TRBV7-2
j_gene: TRBJ2-3
abundance: .

CDR3nt: TGCGCCAGCAGCCTGGGACAGGGGGCGAACACCGGGGAGCTGTTTTTT
CDR3aa: CASSLGQGANTGELFF
d_gene: TRBD1
v_gene: TRBV5-1
j_gene: TRBJ2-2
abundance: many

CDR3nt: TGTGCCAGCTTTGGACAGGGGGAAGAGACCCAGTACTTC
CDR3aa: CASFGQGEETQYF
d_gene: TRBD1
v_gene: TRBV12-3/TRBV12-4
j_gene: TRBJ2-5
abundance: .

CDR3nt: TGTGCCAGCAGCTTAGCCGCAGACTCTGGAAACACCATATATTTT
CDR3aa: CASSLAADSGNTIYF
d_gene: .
v_gene: TRBV7-2
j_gene: TRBJ1-3
abundance: .

CDR3nt: TGTGCCAGCAGCGTAGTGGGAACCGGGGAGCTGTTTTTT
CDR3aa: CASSVVGTGELFF
d_gene: .
v_gene: TRBV9
j_gene: TRBJ2-2
abundance: few

CDR3nt: TGCGCCAGCAGCTTGGCACCGGGACAGCGAGAGACCCAGTACTTC
CDR3aa: CASSLAPGQRETQYF
d_gene: TRBD1
v_gene: TRBV5-1
j_gene: TRBJ2-5
abundance: few

CDR3nt: TGTGCCAGCAGCCCTAGACGGGGATCCTACGAGCAGTACTTC
CDR3aa: CASSPRRGSYEQYF
d_gene: .
v_gene: TRBV7-6
j_gene: TRBJ2-7
abundance: .

CDR3nt: TGTGCCACCAGCAGCCTACAGGGCAGGGCCGGGAACGAGCAGTACTTC
CDR3aa: CATSSLQGRAGNEQYF
d_gene: .
v_gene: TRBV15
j_gene: TRBJ2-7
abundance: .

CDR3nt: TGCAGCGTTGAAGAAAATCTGAACACTGAAGCTTTCTTT
CDR3aa: CSVEENLNTEAFF
d_gene: .
v_gene: TRBV29-1
j_gene: TRBJ1-1
abundance: few

CDR3nt: TGTGCCACCAGCAGAGATCGGACAGGGCTAAACTTCGAGCAGTACTTC
CDR3aa: CATSRDRTGLNFEQYF
d_gene: TRBD1
v_gene: TRBV15
j_gene: TRBJ2-7
abundance: few

CDR3nt: TGCGCCAGCAGCTTGTGGACAACTAATGAAAAACTGTTTTTT
CDR3aa: CASSLWTTNEKLFF
d_gene: .
v_gene: TRBV5-1
j_gene: TRBJ1-4
abundance: .

CDR3nt: TGCGCCAGCAGCAGACTAGCGGGCACAGATACGCAGTATTTT
CDR3aa: CASSRLAGTDTQYF
d_gene: TRBD2
v_gene: TRBV5-1
j_gene: TRBJ2-3
abundance: .

CDR3nt: TGCGCCAGCAGTTGGGGCAGGGGGCCCGATAACTATGGCTACACCTTC
CDR3aa: CASSWGRGPDNYGYTF
d_gene: TRBD1
v_gene: TRBV5-1
j_gene: TRBJ1-2
abundance: .

CDR3nt: TGTGCCAGCAGCCAAGATACGGGTAATGAGCAGTTCTTC
CDR3aa: CASSQDTGNEQFF
d_gene: .
v_gene: TRBV3-1
j_gene: TRBJ2-1
abundance: .

CDR3nt: TGTGCCAGCAGTGAAGAGTGGGGGAGCGAGACCCAGTACTTC
CDR3aa: CASSEEWGSETQYF
d_gene: .
v_gene: TRBV2
j_gene: TRBJ2-5
abundance: .

CDR3nt: TGTGCCAGCAGCGTAGCTGGACAGGGGCACTCCTACGAGCAGTACTTC
CDR3aa: CASSVAGQGHSYEQYF
d_gene: TRBD1
v_gene: TRBV9
j_gene: TRBJ2-7
abundance: .

CDR3nt: TGTGCCAGCTCACCACGGACTAGCGGCGCAAGCTCCTACGAGCAGTACTTC
CDR3aa: CASSPRTSGASSYEQYF
d_gene: TRBD2
v_gene: TRBV18
j_gene: TRBJ2-7
abundance: few

CDR3nt: TGTGCCACCAGTTTGCCTAGCGGGAGAGGTTTAGATACGCAGTATTTT
CDR3aa: CATSLPSGRGLDTQYF
d_gene: TRBD2
v_gene: TRBV24-1
j_gene: TRBJ2-3
abundance: few

CDR3nt: TGTGCCACCAGCAGATTTCAGACCTCTGGGGCCAACGTCCTGACTTTC
CDR3aa: CATSRFQTSGANVLTF
d_gene: .
v_gene: TRBV15
j_gene: TRBJ2-6
abundance: .